This T cell receptor (beta chain) was sequenced for a study of cytomegalovirus exposure and HLA in healthy donors (dated by TCRdb to about 2017). For the study in its entirety: According to an earlier analysis of a few hundred of the donors, roughly 180 million T cells yielded over 90 million unique TCR beta sequences and about 300 Gb of sequence data. Donor age, sex, ethnicity and CMV serostatus were compiled alongside the repertoire data. All discovery cohort repertoires had been generated on a single sequencing platform. A separate validation cohort of roughly 120 different subjects was used in addition to the 666-subject first cohort. Genome-wide SNP genotypes for about 65% of the roughly 670 donors were used in a later genetic analysis, which treated that subset as a discovery cohort. Of the 300 to 450 genotyped donors, roughly 80% were placed in the genetic ancestry cluster associated with self-reported Caucasian donors. An earlier analysis of some 600 of the donors applied high-throughput TCR beta sequencing to assess whether each TCR beta V gene segment acted as functional or pseudogenic. A later analysis re-analyzed previously published TCR beta repertoires from roughly 690 donors and added high-resolution HLA genotyping to study TCR occurrence patterns. The number of typed donors differed by locus: about 629-630 for A, B, C, DRB1 and DQB1; some 500 for DQA1; some 610 for DPA1; and 400 to 480 for DPB1. Four or five DR-DQ haplotypes were handled as single units for association and clustering, since linkage in the cohort was strong. HLA typing covered class I and class II loci at four-digit resolution. The aim of the study was to test whether cataloging public T cell receptors could identify signatures of past pathogen exposure. On average, roughly 240,000 unique TCR beta nucleotide sequences were sequenced per donor among 398 genotyped donors of the cohort, with roughly 18% of those sequences being non-productive. The T cell repertoires of about 700 subjects were profiled by immunosequencing and related to cytomegalovirus serostatus. To predict cytomegalovirus infection status, the study brought together high-throughput TCR immunosequencing, statistical association of individual TCRs with disease status, and machine learning. The later analysis used no new phenotypic data to find candidate immune exposures, relying instead on TCR beta sequences and their occurrence across donors. An early release that covered fewer than 800 HLA-typed donors contained 300 to 350 gigabases of sequencing data and around 85 million unique TCR sequences.

The CDR3 starts with the cysteine, ends with the phenylalanine, and has 15 residues. The sequence is cut down to CDR3 DNA, 45 bases in frame from base 1. The germline V gene sets CDR1 to SGHTA and CDR2 to FQGNSA. What the study reported, not specific to this receptor: In a later analysis, several top co-occurrence clusters were reported to appear linked to parvovirus B19, influenza, CMV and Epstein-Barr virus. In a later genetic analysis, fewer N-insertions in productive TCRs were reported among donors in an Asian-associated ancestry cluster than the approximately 710-donor mean. The study listed 150 to 200 TCR beta chains as associated with cytomegalovirus. Sequencing depth was assumed to be roughly uniform across donors in the presence/absence analyses, though that assumption may not hold. HLA typing was unavailable for some donors at each locus, so association tests used only the typed subset. Some IMGT-functional V segments, including TRBV6-2 and TRBV6-3, could not be told apart with the 87-base-pair reads, so those segments were excluded. A further reported finding was that TCR beta sequences accurately predicted the HLA-A and HLA-B alleles for most subjects in the first cohort. Cytomegalovirus status was reported to be diagnosed by the classifier with high specificity and sensitivity in both the original and validation cohorts. In a later analysis, most CMV-associated TCR beta chains were found to appear HLA-restricted, with HLA associations seemingly driven largely by CMV exposure. In a later genetic analysis, a missense DCLRE1C variant was associated with V-gene and J-gene trimming of TCR beta chains, and the association was replicated in an independent cohort. Correlated functional status among segregating V segments might be attributable to linkage disequilibrium, but an unknown experimental factor could not be ruled out. A cluster of highly shared sequence variants was judged likely to be a technical artifact of the sequencing pipeline. Assigning TCR associations to individual alleles was difficult when HLA alleles, especially DR and DQ, strongly co-occurred. In a later analysis, HLA-associated TCR beta chains showed more clonal expansion and lower generation probabilities than non-associated chains that were equally common. The authors suggested that the approach could potentially be generalized to other disease states and immunological phenotypes. A later analysis found that TCR association rates varied across HLA loci, with DRB1 alleles showing the most associated TCRs and HLA-C alleles the fewest. Because counts were too low, under 20 rarely observed V segments, including chromosome 9 orphons, were left out of the earlier analysis of approximately 580 of the donors. The only immune exposure information available for the cohort was CMV serostatus. In a later analysis, around 17,000 TCR beta sequences were associated with specific HLA alleles at a false discovery rate of 0.05. An earlier analysis of several hundred of the donors showed that most TCR beta V segments appeared in productive rearrangements either about 90% or about 30% of the time, which broadly matched IMGT annotations. A few of the identified cytomegalovirus-associated TCR beta chains were confirmed in vitro to be specific for cytomegalovirus antigens. Across donors, most TCR sequences were observed very rarely, whereas some public TCRs were present in many individuals. The cohort was sequenced for TCR beta chains only, and without alpha or paired-chain data the features that could be detected were limited.

With regard to this clone: What antigen it recognizes has not been identified. Base qualities are not recorded, but no much larger clone differs from it by a single base.

The cohort consisted of approximately 690 healthy bone marrow donors. Cohort members were all nominally healthy when sampled, although unrecorded immune exposures were likely present. The donor was CMV seropositive and was included in the group of 250 to 350 seropositive cohort members. A peripheral blood sample was provided by each donor, and peripheral blood mononuclear cells were used for TCR beta sequencing. Genomic DNA was extracted from the blood cell samples with the Qiagen DNeasy Blood Extraction Kit. Libraries were built with the immunoSEQ multiplex PCR assay. For the multiplex PCR, a mixture combining 60 forward primers for TCR Vbeta segments and 13 reverse primers for TCR Jbeta segments was used. Amplification of the CDR3 region of rearranged TCR beta genes was performed with a multiplex PCR assay on genomic DNA. On the Illumina HiSeq System, the amplified TCR beta libraries were sequenced as 87-base-pair reads. The authors processed their data as follows. A later analysis counted about 82 million unique TCR beta chains across the approximately 700 repertoires, and around 12 million of these chains were shared by at least two donors. To remove PCR and sequencing errors, raw reads were error-corrected and collapsed into unique sequences using a nearest-neighbor algorithm that merged closely related sequences. V, D and J gene segments were assigned by aligning CDR3 sequences to IMGT reference sequences. For a sequence to be retained, a match of at least six nucleotides to both a V gene segment and a J gene segment was required. A rearrangement counted as productive if the CDR3 had no stop codons and remained in frame with V and J, and every other rearrangement counted as non-productive. CDR3 was defined according to IMGT convention as the region running from the second conserved V-encoded cysteine to the conserved J-encoded phenylalanine. Sequences without an unambiguous match to a single V gene segment were excluded from the earlier analysis of a few hundred of the donors. An earlier analysis of under 750 of the donors called V segments functional above 56.7% productive rearrangements and segregating when the between-donor standard deviation exceeded 5%. To diagnose cytomegalovirus status from the catalog of TCR beta chain sequences, a statistical classification framework was built. In a later analysis, V and J genes were assigned by comparing TCR nucleotide sequences against IMGT/GENE-DB human TR gene sequences. In a later analysis, CDR3 sequences and most-parsimonious VDJ recombination scenarios were assigned using the TCRdist pipeline. In a later analysis, every TCR beta chain was defined by the combination of its CDR3 amino acid sequence and its V-gene family, and reads without a unique V-gene family were dropped. As a way to deal with suspected cross-contamination and a sequencing artifact, a later analysis dropped 592 nucleotide sequences that were highly shared and had low generation probability. In a later analysis, a clonal expansion index was calculated for each public chain from normalized within-repertoire ranks of inferred template counts. In a later analysis, generation probabilities were computed with a VDJ recombination model fitted to out-of-frame rearrangements, and the resulting probabilities were checked against IGoR. In a later analysis, hypergeometric tests were used to score TCR-TCR, TCR-HLA and TCR-CMV co-occurrence, with a repertoire-size bias correction applied to TCR pairs. In a later analysis, false discovery rates were estimated by permuting HLA or CMV assignments 20 times. A later analysis grouped co-occurring TCRs with DBSCAN, adding TCRdist sequence similarity when clustering within HLA-allele-positive subsets. Co-occurrence clustering excluded repertoires with fewer than 30,000 or more than 120,000 public chains, plus five with anomalous nucleotide sharing. What TCRdb holds here is the immuneACCESS table cut down to in-frame rearrangements. Part of the clones is not present; checked against another copy, under half of the missing clones reflect an unresolved V gene, and the others are unexplained. That table is the source of V, J and clone size, and D and trimming were worked out from the DNA. This sample comprises roughly 180,000 clones, 80% of them detected only once. In total, the top ten clones hold 6% to 7.5% of the sample.

Recombination connected TRBV7-2 to TRBJ2-5; 11 junctional bases match TRBD2. The J call is uncertain, as TRBJ2-7 better fits the DNA end. Sequenced sample: PBMCs. The receptor comes from a man aged 25 to 40 in good health and CMV-seropositive. The CDR3 here reads CASSLASSGGYEQYF. Here is the DNA: TGTGCCAGCAGCTTAGCGTCTAGCGGGGGGTACGAGCAGTACTTC.